Given below is one T cell receptor beta chain in context. Its antigen has not been determined. Base quality data are lacking; no much larger clone is found one base away. This sample was taken from a study of T cell repertoires in cytomegalovirus infection (dated 2019 in TCRdb). Study-level background: The HLA type of each donor mattered for the analysis, because public TCR beta signatures pointed to carriage of CMV infection along with the matching HLA type.

The CDR3 has 13 amino acids, counting the end cysteine and phenylalanine. The entry retains the CDR3 DNA only, 39 bases that are in frame from base 1. V was cut back by 9 bases and J by 0 bases, leaving a gap of 11 bases between them. CDR1 and CDR2 are drawn from the germline V gene: SNHLY, FYNNEI. What the study reported, not specific to this receptor: Carriers of CMV infection plus the relevant HLA type were discriminated by the cumulative frequency of public TCR beta family members in the study cohort and in an independent roughly 400-donor cohort. The ex vivo response was dominated by HLA-C-restricted CMV-specific TCR beta clonotypes, which also provided the single most frequent clonotype in two of eight donors.

Reads for this sample came from an Illumina HiSeq 1500. TCRdb itself trimmed the public reads at Q25 with fastp, ran MiXCR and retained productive beta chains. Identical CDR3 proteins give one entry, which carries the most common genes and DNA. Counted in this sample were fewer than 200,000 distinct CDR3 sequences; approximately 19% of them appeared once. The top ten clonotypes cover approximately 3% of the sample. This clonotype originated in a human donor in good health (CMV status not recorded). Some clones in this sample may be carry-over from other donors' samples. Sequencing input: PBMCs. In this chain, TRBV2 is recombined with TRBJ1-2; the D gene cannot be named for sure. In nucleotides, the sequence is TGTGCCAGATCCTCTGGACCTAACTATGGCTACACCTTC. Its translation reads: CARSSGPNYGYTF.